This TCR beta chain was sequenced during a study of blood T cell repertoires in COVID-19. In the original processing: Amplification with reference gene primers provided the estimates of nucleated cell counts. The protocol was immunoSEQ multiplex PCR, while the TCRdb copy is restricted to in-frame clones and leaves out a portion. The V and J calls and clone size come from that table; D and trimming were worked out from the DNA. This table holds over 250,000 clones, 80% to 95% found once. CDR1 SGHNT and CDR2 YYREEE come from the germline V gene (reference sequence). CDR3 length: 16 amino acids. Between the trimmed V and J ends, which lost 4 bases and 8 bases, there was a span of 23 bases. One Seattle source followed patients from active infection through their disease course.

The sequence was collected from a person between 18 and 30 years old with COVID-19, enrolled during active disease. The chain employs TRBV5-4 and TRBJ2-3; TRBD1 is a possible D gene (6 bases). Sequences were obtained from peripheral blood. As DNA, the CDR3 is TGTGCCAGCAGCCCCGTGATAGGGGGTCGGGGCGGTACGCAGTATTTT. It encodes CASSPVIGGRGGTQYF.